The 14 T cell receptor beta chains below all came from one sample that was sequenced in a study of identical twins. Using its own MiXCR run on the 5' RACE reads, TCRdb lists one record per CDR3 protein. The sample shows a few hundred thousand distinct CDR3 sequences, approximately 17% of them seen only once. Material for sequencing was naive T cells sorted from blood. All receptors derive from a man over 45 in good health.

This CDR3 is CASSKGTDRETQYF. The CDR3 coding sequence is TGCGCCAGCAGCAAAGGGACGGATCGAGAGACCCAGTACTTC. This rearrangement joins TRBV5-1 to TRBJ2-5, with D perhaps matching TRBD1 or TRBD2 (5 bases each). With 4 bases removed from V and 4 bases from J, the gap between germline ends came to 14 bases. The germline CDR1 and CDR2 sequences are SGHRS and YFSETQ. The CDR3 runs to 14 residues.

This clonotype has only a few counts. This rearrangement joins TRBV7-6 to TRBJ1-4; 7 nucleotides line up with TRBD1. The CDR3 length is 15 residues. Per the germline V gene, CDR1 is SGHVS and CDR2 is FNYEAQ. Losses at the gene ends were 1 base for V and 6 bases for J; bases not matched to a gene: 5. The CDR3: CASSLETGLYEKLFF. In DNA, the CDR3 is TGTGCCAGCAGCTTAGAGACAGGGCTATATGAAAAACTGTTTTTT.

In its sample, this clonotype was seen many times. V usage is TRBV20-1 and J usage is TRBJ2-1; 13 nucleotides match TRBD2. With 6 bases clipped from V and 9 bases from J, the junction kept 11 bases outside the gene matches. Looked up from germline, CDR1 is DFQATT and CDR2 is SNEGSKA (reference sequence). The CDR3 is 15 amino acids. The CDR3 is CSATKRTSGRSEQFF. The DNA for the CDR3 is TGCAGTGCAACAAAGAGGACTAGCGGGAGATCTGAGCAGTTCTTC.

This clonotype was observed many times. V and J are TRBV6-1 and TRBJ2-3, with TRBD1 identical over 9 bases. The CDR3 length is 15 residues. V shed 6 bases, J shed 1 base, and the junction held 5 bases outside the gene matches. Germline loops: CDR1 MNHNS, CDR2 SASEGT. CDR3 nucleotide sequence: TGTGCCAGCAGGGGGTGGACAGGGGGCACAGATACGCAGTATTTT. Protein product: CASRGWTGGTDTQYF.

This clonotype was detected many times. The rearrangement uses TRBV29-1 and TRBJ2-2; D may be TRBD2 (5 bases). The CDR3 sequence is 14 residues long. Germline V gene lookup returns CDR1 SQVTM and CDR2 ANQGSEA. With 7 bases removed from V and 3 bases from J, the gap between germline ends came to 15 bases. The CDR3 DNA reads TGCAGCGCCCTAACTCTCGGGGACACCGGGGAGCTGTTTTTT. It encodes CSALTLGDTGELFF.

The chain is built from TRBV7-7 and TRBJ2-1; TRBD2 matches at 9 bases. V lost 1 base and J lost 4; bases outside the gene matches: 5. Germline V CDR1 and CDR2: SSHAT, FNYEAQ (reference sequence). There are 16 residues in the CDR3. The DNA of the CDR3 is TGTGCCAGCAGCTTAGGCCCTAGCGGGACTTACAATGAGCAGTTCTTC. Protein: CASSLGPSGTYNEQFF.

The J gene is TRBJ1-1, the V gene TRBV5-1, with a tentative D call TRBD1 (6 bases). CDR3 length: 14 residues. Trimming left V 0 bases short and J 5 bases short, with 11 bases between. Germline V gene sequence: CDR1 SGHRS, CDR2 YFSETQ. CDR3 residues: CASSLAQGGTEAFF. The CDR3 DNA sequence: TGCGCCAGCAGCTTGGCCCAAGGGGGGACTGAAGCTTTCTTT.

The chain couples TRBV7-9 to TRBJ2-5; the D is unclear. CDR1 SEHNR and CDR2 FQNEAQ come from the germline V gene (reference sequence). The V and J ends lost 4 bases and 7 bases respectively, with 13 bases between them. The CDR3 has 13 residues. CDR3 in amino acids: CASSSQIDGTQYF. CDR3 bases: TGTGCCAGCAGCTCGCAGATAGACGGGACCCAGTACTTC.

The gene calls are TRBV28 and TRBJ1-1; TRBD1 is a possible D gene (6 bases). The V and J ends lost 6 bases and 2 bases respectively, with 22 bases between them. This CDR3 comprises 17 residues. Germline V gene data show CDR1 as MDHEN and CDR2 as SYDVKM. In nucleotides, the CDR3 is TGTGCCAGCAGCCCTATTAGCCTAGGGGGAGTAAACACTGAAGCTTTCTTT. As protein: CASSPISLGGVNTEAFF.

The count of this clonotype is one. This chain joins TRBV12-3 or TRBV12-4 and TRBJ2-7; 8 bases are shared with TRBD1. CDR3 length: 15 residues. The V gene end was trimmed by 5 bases and the J gene end by 3 bases; junction bases not matched to a gene: 9. CDR3 amino acids: CASSPATGGIYEQYF. As DNA, the CDR3 is TGTGCCAGCAGTCCGGCCACAGGGGGGATCTACGAGCAGTACTTC.

There are a few counts of this clonotype. The genes are TRBV6-2 or TRBV6-3 and TRBJ2-1, with 9 bases matching TRBD1. CDR3 length equals 17 residues. V gave up 2 bases and J gave up 6 bases; unmatched junction bases: 11. Germline CDR1 MNHEY, CDR2 SVGEGT. CDR3 loop: CASSYPIYYRGLNEQFF. CDR3 DNA: TGTGCCAGCAGTTACCCGATCTATTACAGGGGGCTCAATGAGCAGTTCTTC.

This clonotype was counted ten times or more. The chain is built from TRBV5-6 and TRBJ2-1; D not resolved. Germline loops: CDR1 SGHDT, CDR2 YYEEEE. The CDR3 has 15 amino acids. Deletions cut 0 bases from V and 0 bases from J, with 7 bases between. The CDR3 loop is CASSLGLSSYNEQFF. CDR3 coding DNA: TGTGCCAGCAGCTTGGGGTTAAGCTCCTACAATGAGCAGTTCTTC.

The chain carries TRBV15 and TRBJ2-7; the match to TRBD1 covers 7 bases. The germline CDR1 and CDR2 sequences are LNHNV and YYDKDF (reference sequence). With V trimmed by 2 bases and J by 2 bases, 3 bases remained unmatched. CDR3 length equals 14 residues. The CDR3 loop is CATSRLQGPYEQYF. Written as DNA, the CDR3 is TGTGCCACCAGCAGATTACAGGGGCCCTACGAGCAGTACTTC. Full variable domain (remainder filled in from reference TRBV15 and TRBJ2-7): DAMVIQNPRYQVTQFGKPVTLSCSQTLNHNVMYWYQQKSSQAPKLLFHYYDKDFNNEADTPDNFQSRRPNTSFCFLDIRSPGLGDTAMYLCATSRLQGPYEQYFGPGTRLTVT.

There are many counts of this clonotype. The V gene is TRBV12-3 or TRBV12-4, the J gene TRBJ2-2, with unresolved D. V dropped 3 bases and J dropped 6 bases, with 8 bases sitting between them. The CDR3 has 13 residues. CDR3 DNA sequence: TGTGCCAGCAGTTTGGGTAATCCCGGGGAGCTGTTTTTT. It specifies CASSLGNPGELFF.